This TCR beta chain was sequenced in a study of blood T cell repertoires in COVID-19. Across the whole study: PBMCs, B-cell-depleted T cells, or T cells were the source of the cDNA or gDNA that made up the material.

This clone occurred many times. Authors' processing steps: Amplification of reference gene primers was used by the study to estimate nucleated cell counts. Sequencing was performed with immunoSEQ multiplex PCR; in TCRdb, only in-frame clones are kept and a portion is missing. V, J and clone size are those of that table, while D and trimming were read from the DNA. The table records roughly 260,000 clones, around 89% of them present only once. This CDR3 has 15 residues. V was trimmed by 0 bases and J by 5 bases, leaving 13 bases between them. Per germline, CDR1 SGHTA and CDR2 FQGNSA. The sample consisted of peripheral blood. The V gene is TRBV7-2, the J gene TRBJ2-5, with D possibly being TRBD2 (6 bases). This sequence was found in a man aged 55-75 years who had recovered from COVID-19. The CDR3 DNA reads TGTGCCAGCAGCTTAGCGGGGGGAATGCACGAGACCCAGTACTTC. Encoded protein: CASSLAGGMHETQYF.